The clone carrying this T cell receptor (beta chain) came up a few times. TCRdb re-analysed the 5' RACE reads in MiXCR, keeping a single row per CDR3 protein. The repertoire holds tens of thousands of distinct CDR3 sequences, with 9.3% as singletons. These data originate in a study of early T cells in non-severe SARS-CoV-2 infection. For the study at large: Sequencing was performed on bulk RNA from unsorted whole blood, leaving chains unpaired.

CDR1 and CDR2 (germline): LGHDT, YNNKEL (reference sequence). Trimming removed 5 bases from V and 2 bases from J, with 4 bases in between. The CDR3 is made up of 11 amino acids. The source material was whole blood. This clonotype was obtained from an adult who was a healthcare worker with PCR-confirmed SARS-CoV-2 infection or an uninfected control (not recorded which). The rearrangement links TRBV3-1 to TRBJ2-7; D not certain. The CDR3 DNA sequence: TGTGCCAGCAGCAAGGCCTACGAGCAGTACTTC. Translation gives CASSKAYEQYF.